This entry is about one T cell receptor (beta chain). The antigen is unknown. CDR3 length equals 13 residues. Looked up from germline, CDR1 is LNHDA and CDR2 is SQIVND (reference sequence). V was pared by 3 bases and J by 3 bases, with 1 base of the junction left unmatched. The entry originates in a study of graft-versus-host responses after intestinal transplantation. Study overall: Recipients across the board were started on anti-thymocyte globulin induction, then kept on tacrolimus and steroids for two to four years.

Only in-frame clones appear in the TCRdb table, and some are missing; sequencing was by immunoSEQ multiplex PCR. The profile shows 50,000 to 80,000 clones, more than 90% of them singletons. The rearrangement uses TRBV19 and TRBJ1-1, with 7 positions matching TRBD1. The sample was unstimulated CD8+ T cells sorted from spleen or lymph node cells, taken before transplant. This TCR derives from a human donor who was the organ donor for an intestinal transplant. CDR3 DNA sequence: TGTGCCAGTAGTATGCAGGGGGACACTGAAGCTTTCTTT. Its protein product is CASSMQGDTEAFF. The full variable domain, its missing parts supplied by reference TRBV19 and TRBJ1-1, is DGGITQSPKYLFRKEGQNVTLSCEQNLNHDAMYWYRQDPGQGLRLIYYSQIVNDFQKGDIAEGYSVSREKKESFPLTVTSAQKNPTAFYLCASSMQGDTEAFFGQGTRLTVV.